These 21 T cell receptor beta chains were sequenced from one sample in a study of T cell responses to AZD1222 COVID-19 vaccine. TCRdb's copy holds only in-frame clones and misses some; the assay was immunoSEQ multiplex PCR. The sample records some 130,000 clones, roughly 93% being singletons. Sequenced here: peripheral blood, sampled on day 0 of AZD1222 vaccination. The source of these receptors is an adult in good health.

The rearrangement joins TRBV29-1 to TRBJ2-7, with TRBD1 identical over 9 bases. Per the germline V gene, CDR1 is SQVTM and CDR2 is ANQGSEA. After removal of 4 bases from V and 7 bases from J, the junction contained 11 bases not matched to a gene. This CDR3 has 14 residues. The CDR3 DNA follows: TGCAGCGTTGGGGGCGGGACAGGGACGAGGGAGCAGTACTTC. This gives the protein CSVGGGTGTREQYF.

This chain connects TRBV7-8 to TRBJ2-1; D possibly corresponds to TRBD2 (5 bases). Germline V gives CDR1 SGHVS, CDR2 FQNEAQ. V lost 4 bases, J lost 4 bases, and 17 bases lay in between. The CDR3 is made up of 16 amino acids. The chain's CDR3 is CASSSYVTGNYNEQFF. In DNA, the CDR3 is TGTGCCAGCAGCTCGTACGTTACGGGGAATTACAATGAGCAGTTCTTC.

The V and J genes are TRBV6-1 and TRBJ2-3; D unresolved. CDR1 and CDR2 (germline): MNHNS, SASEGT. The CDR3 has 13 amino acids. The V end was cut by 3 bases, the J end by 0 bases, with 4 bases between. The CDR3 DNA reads TGTGCCAGCAGTGACACCAGCACAGATACGCAGTATTTT. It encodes CASSDTSTDTQYF.

The chain's CDR3 is CASSPSTAGELFF. The CDR3 nucleotides are TGCGCCAGCAGCCCGTCTACAGCCGGGGAGCTGTTTTTT. V and J are TRBV5-1 and TRBJ2-2; D is uncertain. CDR1 SGHRS and CDR2 YFSETQ come from the germline V gene. The CDR3 runs 13 residues. V was clipped by 4 bases and J by 6 bases, with 10 bases between them.

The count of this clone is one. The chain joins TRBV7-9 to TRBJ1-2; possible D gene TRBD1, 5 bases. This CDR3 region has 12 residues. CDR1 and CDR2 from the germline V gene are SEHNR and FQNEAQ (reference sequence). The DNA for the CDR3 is TGTGTCTCGATTGGTACAGGTTGGGGCTACACCTTC. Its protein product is CVSIGTGWGYTF.

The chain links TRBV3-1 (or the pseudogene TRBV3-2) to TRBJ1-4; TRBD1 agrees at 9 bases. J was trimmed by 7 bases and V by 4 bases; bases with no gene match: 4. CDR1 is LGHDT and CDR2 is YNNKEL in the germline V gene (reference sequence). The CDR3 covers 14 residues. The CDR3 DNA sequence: TGTGCCAGCAGCCGCGGGACAGGGCCTGAAAAACTGTTTTTT. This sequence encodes CASSRGTGPEKLFF.

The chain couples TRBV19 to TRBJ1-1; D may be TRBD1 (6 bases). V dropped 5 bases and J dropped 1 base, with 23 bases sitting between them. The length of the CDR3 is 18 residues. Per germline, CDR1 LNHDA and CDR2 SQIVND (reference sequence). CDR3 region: CASSSGDHPGHANTEAFF. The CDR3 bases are TGTGCCAGTAGTTCGGGGGACCATCCGGGACACGCGAACACTGAAGCTTTCTTT.

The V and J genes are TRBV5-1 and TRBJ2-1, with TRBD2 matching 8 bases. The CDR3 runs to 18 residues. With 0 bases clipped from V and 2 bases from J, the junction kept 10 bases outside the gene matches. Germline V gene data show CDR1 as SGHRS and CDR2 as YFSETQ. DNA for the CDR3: TGCGCCAGCAGCTTGGTAGGTAGCGGGGACCCGACCTACAATGAGCAGTTCTTC. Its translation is CASSLVGSGDPTYNEQFF. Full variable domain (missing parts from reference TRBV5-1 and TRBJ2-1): KAGVTQTPRYLIKTRGQQVTLSCSPISGHRSVSWYQQTPGQGLQFLFEYFSETQRNKGNFPGRFSGRQFSNSRSEMNVSTLELGDSALYLCASSLVGSGDPTYNEQFFGPGTRLTVL.

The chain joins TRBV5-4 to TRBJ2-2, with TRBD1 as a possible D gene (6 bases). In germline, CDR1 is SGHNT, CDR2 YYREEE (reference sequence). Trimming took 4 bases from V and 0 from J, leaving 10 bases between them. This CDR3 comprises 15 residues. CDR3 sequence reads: CASSVGTTNTGELFF. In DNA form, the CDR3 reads TGTGCCAGCAGCGTCGGGACAACGAACACCGGGGAGCTGTTTTTT. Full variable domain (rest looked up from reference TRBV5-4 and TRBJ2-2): ETGVTQSPTHLIKTRGQQVTLRCSSQSGHNTVSWYQQALGQGPQFIFQYYREEENGRGNFPPRFSGLQFPNYSSELNVNALELDDSALYLCASSVGTTNTGELFFGEGSRLTVL.

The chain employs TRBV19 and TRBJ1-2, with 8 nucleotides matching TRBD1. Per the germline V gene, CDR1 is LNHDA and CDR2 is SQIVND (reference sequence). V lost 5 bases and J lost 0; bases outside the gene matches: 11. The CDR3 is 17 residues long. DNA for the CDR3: TGTGCCAGTAGTGCCGGACAGGGACGAGGACCTAACTATGGCTACACCTTC. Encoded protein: CASSAGQGRGPNYGYTF.

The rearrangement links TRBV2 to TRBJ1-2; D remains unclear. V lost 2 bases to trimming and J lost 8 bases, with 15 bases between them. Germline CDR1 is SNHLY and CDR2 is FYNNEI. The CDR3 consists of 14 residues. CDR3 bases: TGTGCCAGCAGTGAACCTCGGGTCTCGGGGGGCTACACCTTC. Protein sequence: CASSEPRVSGGYTF.

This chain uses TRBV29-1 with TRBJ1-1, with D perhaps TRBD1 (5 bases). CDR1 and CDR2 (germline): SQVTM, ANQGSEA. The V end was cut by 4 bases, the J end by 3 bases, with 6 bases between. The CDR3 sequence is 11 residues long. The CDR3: CSVAGYTEAFF. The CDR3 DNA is TGCAGCGTTGCAGGGTACACTGAAGCTTTCTTT.

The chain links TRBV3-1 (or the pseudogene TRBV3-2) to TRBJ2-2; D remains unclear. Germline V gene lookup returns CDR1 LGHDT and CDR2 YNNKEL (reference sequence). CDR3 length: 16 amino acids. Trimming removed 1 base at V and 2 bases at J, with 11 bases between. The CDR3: CASSQGKAHNTGELFF. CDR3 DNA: TGTGCCAGCAGCCAAGGCAAGGCCCATAACACCGGGGAGCTGTTTTTT.

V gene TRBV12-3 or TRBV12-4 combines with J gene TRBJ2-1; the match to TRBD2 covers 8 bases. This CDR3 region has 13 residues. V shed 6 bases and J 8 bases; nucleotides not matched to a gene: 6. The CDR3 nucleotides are TGTGCCAGCAGCACTACTAGCGGCGATGAGCAGTTCTTC. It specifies CASSTTSGDEQFF.

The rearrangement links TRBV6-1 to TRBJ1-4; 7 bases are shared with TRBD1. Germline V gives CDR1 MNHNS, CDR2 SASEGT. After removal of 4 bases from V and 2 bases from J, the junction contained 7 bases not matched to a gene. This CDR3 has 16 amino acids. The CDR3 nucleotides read TGTGCCAGCAGTGGCTCATACAGGGGTACTAATGAAAAACTGTTTTTT. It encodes CASSGSYRGTNEKLFF.

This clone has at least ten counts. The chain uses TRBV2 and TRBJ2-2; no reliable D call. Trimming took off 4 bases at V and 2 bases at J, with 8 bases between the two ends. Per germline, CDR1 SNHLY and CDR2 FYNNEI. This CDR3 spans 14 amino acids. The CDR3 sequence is CASSVNRNTGELFF. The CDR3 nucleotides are TGTGCCAGCAGTGTGAACAGAAACACCGGGGAGCTGTTTTTT. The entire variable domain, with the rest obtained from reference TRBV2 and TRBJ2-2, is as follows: EPEVTQTPSHQVTQMGQEVILRCVPISNHLYFYWYRQILGQKVEFLVSFYNNEISEKSEIFDDQFSVERPDGSNFTLKIRSTKLEDSAMYFCASSVNRNTGELFFGEGSRLTVL.

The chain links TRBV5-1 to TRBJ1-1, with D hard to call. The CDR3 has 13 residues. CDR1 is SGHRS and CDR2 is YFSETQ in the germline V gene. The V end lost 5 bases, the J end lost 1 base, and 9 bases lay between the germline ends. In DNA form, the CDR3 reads TGCGCCAGCAGAACGAGTGGGAACACTGAAGCTTTCTTT. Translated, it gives CASRTSGNTEAFF.

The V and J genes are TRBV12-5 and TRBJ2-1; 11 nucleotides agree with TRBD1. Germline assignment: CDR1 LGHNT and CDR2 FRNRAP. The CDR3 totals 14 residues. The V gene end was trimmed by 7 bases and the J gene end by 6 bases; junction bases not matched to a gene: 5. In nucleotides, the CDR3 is TGTGCTAGTGCCCAGGGACAGGGGGGCAATGAGCAGTTCTTC. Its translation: CASAQGQGGNEQFF.

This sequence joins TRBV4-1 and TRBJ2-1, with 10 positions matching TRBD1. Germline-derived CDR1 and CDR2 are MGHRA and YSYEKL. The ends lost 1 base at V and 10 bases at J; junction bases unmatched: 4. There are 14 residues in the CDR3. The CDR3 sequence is CASSQGQGAGEQFF. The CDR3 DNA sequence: TGCGCCAGCAGCCAAGGACAGGGGGCCGGGGAGCAGTTCTTC.

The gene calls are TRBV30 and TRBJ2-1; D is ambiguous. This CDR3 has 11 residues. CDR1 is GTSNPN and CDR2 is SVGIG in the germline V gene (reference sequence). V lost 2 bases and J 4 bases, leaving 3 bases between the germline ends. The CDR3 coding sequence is TGTGCCTGGAGTCCTTACAATGAGCAGTTCTTC. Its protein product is CAWSPYNEQFF.

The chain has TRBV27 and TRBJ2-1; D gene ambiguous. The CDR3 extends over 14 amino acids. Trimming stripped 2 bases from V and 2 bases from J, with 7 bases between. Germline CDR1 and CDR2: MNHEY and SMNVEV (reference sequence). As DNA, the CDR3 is TGTGCCAGCAGTTTAAAGGACCCCTACAATGAGCAGTTCTTC. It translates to CASSLKDPYNEQFF.